This is a list of T cell receptor beta chains from one sample in a study of T-cell reconstitution after alpha-beta-depleted transplantation in children. TCRdb itself ran the PCR reads through MiXCR, one entry per CDR3 protein. The sample records 200,000 or so distinct CDR3 sequences, around 7.7% being singletons. This specimen was PBMCs, mostly from graft donor cells, taken 360 days after TCRalphabeta/CD19-depleted stem cell transplant. The receptors were sampled from a male patient aged 2 to 9 who had a stem cell transplant for acute myeloid leukemia, so the T cells may come from the graft donor. CDR3s include the opening cysteine and the closing phenylalanine or tryptophan. A D gene is named only where the DNA matches it firmly. Rows may omit the clone size; those that give it use once, few, many or a size class.

>TRBJ2-5|17|TRBV5-1|few|-
CASSLISGADLRETQYF
TGCGCCAGCAGCTTGATCAGCGGCGCTGACTTGAGAGAGACCCAGTACTTC
>TRBJ2-2|15|TRBV12-3/TRBV12-4|once|TRBD1
CASTRGQGNTGELFF
TGTGCCAGCACTAGGGGACAGGGGAACACCGGGGAGCTGTTTTTT
>TRBJ2-1|16|TRBV25-1|-|TRBD2
CASSDGTSGLFNEQFF
TGTGCCAGCAGTGACGGCACTAGCGGGCTCTTCAATGAGCAGTTCTTC
>TRBJ2-3|15|TRBV3-1|-|-
CASSPFPLPPDTQYF
TGTGCCAGCAGCCCGTTCCCATTGCCCCCAGATACGCAGTATTTT
>TRBJ2-7|14|TRBV7-2|few|TRBD2
CASSLSGSLYEQYF
TGTGCCAGCAGCTTAAGCGGGAGTCTCTACGAGCAGTACTTC
>TRBJ1-5|13|TRBV12-3/TRBV12-4|-|-
CASSNGQYQPQHF
TGTGCCAGCAGTAATGGACAATACCAGCCCCAGCATTTT
>TRBJ1-1|14|TRBV12-3/TRBV12-4|many|TRBD1
CASSLVAGTGEAFF
TGTGCCAGCAGTTTAGTGGCGGGGACAGGGGAAGCTTTCTTT
>TRBJ2-7|14|TRBV20-1|many|TRBD2
CSARTGTSGGEQYF
TGCAGTGCTAGAACCGGGACTAGCGGTGGCGAGCAGTACTTC
>TRBJ2-2|15|TRBV20-1|many|TRBD2
CSAPIAGMNTGELFF
TGCAGTGCGCCGATAGCGGGGATGAACACCGGGGAGCTGTTTTTT
>TRBJ2-1|15|TRBV25-1|many|TRBD1
CASSEGGQGFHEQFF
TGTGCCAGCAGTGAGGGGGGACAGGGGTTCCATGAGCAGTTCTTC
>TRBJ2-1|13|TRBV5-1|-|TRBD1
CASSRTGYEFQFF
TGCGCCAGCAGCAGGACAGGGTACGAATTCCAGTTCTTC
>TRBJ2-1|16|TRBV24-1|-|TRBD2
CATSDRTSGSRLTGFF
TGTGCCACCAGTGATCGGACTAGCGGGAGCCGCTTAACGGGGTTCTTC
>TRBJ2-5|15|TRBV20-1|many|TRBD1
CSAREGTAVEETQYF
TGCAGTGCTAGAGAGGGGACAGCTGTCGAAGAGACCCAGTACTTC
>TRBJ1-5|18|TRBV12-3/TRBV12-4|many|-
CASSLALREDVSNQPQHF
TGTGCCAGCAGTTTAGCGCTCCGGGAGGACGTTAGCAATCAGCCCCAGCATTTT
>TRBJ2-2|15|TRBV20-1|many|-
CSARRLGAYTGELFF
TGCAGTGCTAGACGCTTGGGGGCCTACACCGGGGAGCTGTTTTTT
>TRBJ2-7|15|TRBV19|-|-
CASSITHSTRTEQYF
TGTGCCAGTAGTATAACCCATTCCACCCGAACCGAGCAGTACTTC
>TRBJ2-2|18|TRBV11-1|-|TRBD2
CASSLWLAGGPDTGELFF
TGTGCCAGCAGCTTATGGCTAGCGGGAGGGCCCGACACCGGGGAGCTGTTTTTT
>TRBJ2-3|17|TRBV4-3|-|-
CASSQDLRSQGPDTQYF
TGCGCCAGCAGCCAAGATCTTAGGTCACAGGGACCAGATACGCAGTATTTT
>TRBJ1-2|16|TRBV4-1|few|-
CASSQVQGGGNYGYTF
TGCGCCAGCAGCCAAGTCCAGGGCGGGGGCAACTATGGCTACACCTTC
>TRBJ2-2|15|TRBV10-3|-|-
CAIGAGTSNTGELFF
TGTGCCATCGGAGCCGGGACATCGAACACCGGGGAGCTGTTTTTT
>TRBJ1-2|15|TRBV5-1|many|TRBD1
CASSNQDRANYGYTF
TGCGCCAGCAGCAATCAGGACAGGGCGAACTATGGCTACACCTTC
>TRBJ2-7|14|TRBV4-2|few|TRBD2
CASSQVAGTGEQYF
TGTGCCAGCAGCCAAGTAGCGGGTACGGGCGAGCAGTACTTC
>TRBJ2-5|12|TRBV5-1|-|TRBD1
CASSATDRGRDF
TGCGCCAGCAGCGCGACGGACAGGGGGCGGGACTTC
>TRBJ2-7|16|TRBV14|-|TRBD1
CASSQTGGEVRHEQYF
TGTGCCAGCAGCCAGACAGGGGGCGAGGTACGCCACGAGCAGTACTTC
>TRBJ2-5|13|TRBV6-1|few|TRBD1
CATQTGRQETQYF
TGTGCCACTCAGACAGGGCGCCAAGAGACCCAGTACTTC
>TRBJ2-7|14|TRBV7-9|-|TRBD1
CASSRGQGLYEQYF
TGTGCCAGCAGCCGGGGACAGGGCCTCTACGAGCAGTACTTC
>TRBJ2-1|14|TRBV5-6|few|TRBD2
CASRLSGGANEQFF
TGTGCCAGCAGGCTTAGCGGGGGGGCCAATGAGCAGTTCTTC
>TRBJ2-7|13|TRBV7-2|-|-
CASTLQVPYEQYF
TGTGCCAGCACCTTACAGGTACCCTACGAGCAGTACTTC
>TRBJ1-5|17|TRBV15|-|TRBD1
CATSRYRGGYSNQPQHF
TGTGCCACCAGCAGATACAGGGGTGGGTATAGCAATCAGCCCCAGCATTTT
>TRBJ2-3|14|TRBV12-3/TRBV12-4|many|TRBD2
CATEGTSGVDTQYF
TGTGCTACCGAGGGGACTAGCGGCGTAGATACGCAGTATTTT
>TRBJ1-1|15|TRBV5-1|many|-
CASSFSKNPRTEAFF
TGCGCCAGCAGCTTCTCGAAGAACCCCAGAACTGAAGCTTTCTTT
>TRBJ2-1|14|TRBV12-3/TRBV12-4|few|TRBD1
CASRNTDRGNEQFF
TGTGCCAGCAGGAATACGGACAGGGGTAATGAGCAGTTCTTC
>TRBJ1-1|13|TRBV10-3|many|-
CATTVDRTSEAFF
TGTGCCACCACGGTTGACAGGACCAGTGAAGCTTTCTTT
>TRBJ1-3|13|TRBV20-1|-|-
CSAPRGSGNTIYF
TGCAGTGCTCCCAGGGGTTCCGGAAACACCATATATTTT
>TRBJ2-1|17|TRBV14|-|TRBD2
CASTQESWLAGDNEQFF
TGTGCCAGCACCCAAGAGTCTTGGCTAGCGGGGGACAATGAGCAGTTCTTC
>TRBJ1-4|18|TRBV21-1|-|-
CASSKGGGRGPANEKLFF
TGTGCCAGCAGCAAAGGAGGTGGCAGGGGGCCGGCTAATGAAAAACTGTTTTTT
>TRBJ2-1|17|TRBV5-1|few|-
CASSSGEFVGAYNEQFF
TGCGCCAGCAGCTCAGGGGAGTTCGTGGGCGCATACAATGAGCAGTTCTTC
>TRBJ2-5|14|TRBV7-9|-|TRBD2
CASSLVRGGETQYF
TGTGCCAGCAGCTTAGTGCGGGGGGGAGAGACCCAGTACTTC
>TRBJ2-1|15|TRBV5-1|-|TRBD2
CASSPGTSAYNEQFF
TGCGCCAGCAGCCCCGGGACTAGCGCATACAATGAGCAGTTCTTC
>TRBJ2-7|12|TRBV25-1|many|-
CASSEWSYEQYF
TGTGCCAGCAGTGAATGGTCCTACGAGCAGTACTTC
>TRBJ2-3|17|TRBV7-9|-|TRBD2
CASSSPSGSTYTDTQYF
TGTGCCAGCAGCTCCCCCAGCGGGAGCACCTACACAGATACGCAGTATTTT
>TRBJ1-4|18|TRBV15|many|-
CATSSVGNSLGRHEKLFF
TGTGCCACCAGCAGTGTCGGCAACAGCCTGGGGCGGCATGAAAAACTGTTTTTT